This T cell receptor beta chain was sequenced in a study of neurological immune-mediated disorders. Stored at -80 C, 2 million PBMCs were the source of the unsorted libraries. cDNA was made by 5'RACE with 10-nucleotide random UMIs. TCRdb re-analysed the 5' RACE reads in MiXCR, keeping a single row per CDR3 protein. Counted here are around 94,000 distinct CDR3 sequences, around 3.4% occurring once; the ten biggest clones make up about 6%. Unmatched junction bases numbered 2, after V lost 1 base and J lost 5 bases. CDR3 length: 15 amino acids. CDR1 and CDR2 (germline): LGHDT, YNNKEL (reference sequence). This clonotype was seen many times.

The rearrangement links TRBV3-1 to TRBJ2-1, with 10 bases matching TRBD2. The source is a woman in her late teens or twenties with multiple sclerosis. The sequencing sample was made of PBMCs. The CDR3 DNA is TGTGCCAGCAGCCAAGCTAGCGGGAGAAACAATGAGCAGTTCTTC. Its translation: CASSQASGRNNEQFF.